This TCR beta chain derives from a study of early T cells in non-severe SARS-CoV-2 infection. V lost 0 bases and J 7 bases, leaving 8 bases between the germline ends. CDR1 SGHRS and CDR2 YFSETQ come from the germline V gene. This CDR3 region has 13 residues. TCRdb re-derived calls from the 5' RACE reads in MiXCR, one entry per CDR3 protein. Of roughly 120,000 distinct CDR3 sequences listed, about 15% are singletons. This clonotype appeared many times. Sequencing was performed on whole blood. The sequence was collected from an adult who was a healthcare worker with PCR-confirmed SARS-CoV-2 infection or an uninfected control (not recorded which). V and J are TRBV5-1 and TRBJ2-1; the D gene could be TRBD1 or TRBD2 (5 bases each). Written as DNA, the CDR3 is TGCGCCAGCAGCTTGGAGGGACGAAATGAGCAGTTCTTC. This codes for CASSLEGRNEQFF.